This T cell receptor (beta chain) was recovered during a study of shared T cell receptors in the human thymus. Germline V gives CDR1 LNHDA, CDR2 SQIVND (reference sequence). The CDR3 sequence is 16 residues long. J lost 4 bases, V lost 0 bases, and 4 bases had no gene match. Measured with immunoSEQ multiplex PCR; TCRdb has only the in-frame clones, and not every one. The table has over 350,000 clones, more than 85% seen once. This TCR derives from a human donor. The chain employs TRBV19 and TRBJ2-2, with TRBD1 matching 8 bases. The material sequenced was thymocytes. This CDR3 reads CASSIDGTGFTGELFF. DNA of the CDR3: TGTGCCAGTAGTATAGACGGGACAGGTTTCACCGGGGAGCTGTTTTTT.